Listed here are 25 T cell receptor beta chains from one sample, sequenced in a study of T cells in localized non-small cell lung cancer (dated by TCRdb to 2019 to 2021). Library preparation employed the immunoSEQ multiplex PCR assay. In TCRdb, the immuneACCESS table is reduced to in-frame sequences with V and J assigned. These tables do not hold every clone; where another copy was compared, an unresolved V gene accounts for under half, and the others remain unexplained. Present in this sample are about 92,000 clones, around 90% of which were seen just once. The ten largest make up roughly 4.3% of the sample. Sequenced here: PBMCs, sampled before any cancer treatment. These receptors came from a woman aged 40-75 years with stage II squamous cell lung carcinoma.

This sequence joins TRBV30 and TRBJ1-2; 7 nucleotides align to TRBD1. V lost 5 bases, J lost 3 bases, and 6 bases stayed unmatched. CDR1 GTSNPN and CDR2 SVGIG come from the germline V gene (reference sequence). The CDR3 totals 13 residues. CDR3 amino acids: CAWAPRGDYGYTF. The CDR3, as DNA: TGTGCCTGGGCTCCCAGGGGGGACTATGGCTACACCTTC.

As DNA, the CDR3 is TGTGCCAGCAGTGAATGGGCAGACTATGGCTACACCTTC. Translation gives CASSEWADYGYTF. This rearrangement joins TRBV6-1 to TRBJ1-2; D gene unclear. Germline lookup yields CDR1 MNHNS and CDR2 SASEGT. The CDR3 runs 13 residues. Between the trimmed V and J ends, which lost 2 bases and 3 bases, there was a span of 7 bases.

CDR3 nucleotide sequence: TGTGCCAGCAGGGACCCTGAGCCCCAGCATTTT. Amino acids: CASRDPEPQHF. The chain combines TRBV6-1 with TRBJ1-5; D gene ambiguous. V was trimmed by 6 bases and J by 8 bases, leaving 8 bases between them. This CDR3 region has 11 residues. Looked up from germline, CDR1 is MNHNS and CDR2 is SASEGT.

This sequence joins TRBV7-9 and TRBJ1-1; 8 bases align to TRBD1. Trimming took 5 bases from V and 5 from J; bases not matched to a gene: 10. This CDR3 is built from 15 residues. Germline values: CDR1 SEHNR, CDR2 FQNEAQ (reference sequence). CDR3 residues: CASSPGQGWNTEAFF. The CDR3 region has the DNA TGTGCCAGCAGCCCTGGACAGGGATGGAATACTGAAGCTTTCTTT.

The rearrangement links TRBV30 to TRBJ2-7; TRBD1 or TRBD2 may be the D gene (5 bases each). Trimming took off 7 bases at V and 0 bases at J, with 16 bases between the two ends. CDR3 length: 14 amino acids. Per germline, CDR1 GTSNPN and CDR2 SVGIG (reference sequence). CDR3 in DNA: TGTGCCTCCACCCTCGGGGCAGCCTCCTACGAGCAGTACTTC. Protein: CASTLGAASYEQYF.

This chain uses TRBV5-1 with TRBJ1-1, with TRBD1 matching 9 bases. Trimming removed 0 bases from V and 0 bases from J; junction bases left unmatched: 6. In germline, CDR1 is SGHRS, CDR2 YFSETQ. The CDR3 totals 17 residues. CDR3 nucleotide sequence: TGCGCCAGCAGCTTGGGGGGGACAGGGTCGATGAACACTGAAGCTTTCTTT. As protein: CASSLGGTGSMNTEAFF.

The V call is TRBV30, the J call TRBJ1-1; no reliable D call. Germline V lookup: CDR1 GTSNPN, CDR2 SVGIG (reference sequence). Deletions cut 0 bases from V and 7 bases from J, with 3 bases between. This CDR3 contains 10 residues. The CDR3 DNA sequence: TGTGCCTGGAGTGTAAATGAAGCTTTCTTT. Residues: CAWSVNEAFF.

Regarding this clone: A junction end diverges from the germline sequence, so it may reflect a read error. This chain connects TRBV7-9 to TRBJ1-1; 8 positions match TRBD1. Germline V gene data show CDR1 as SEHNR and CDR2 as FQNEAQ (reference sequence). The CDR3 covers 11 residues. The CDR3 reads CASSLGDRPHF. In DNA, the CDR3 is TGTGCCAGCAGCTTAGGGGACAGGCCCCACTTT.

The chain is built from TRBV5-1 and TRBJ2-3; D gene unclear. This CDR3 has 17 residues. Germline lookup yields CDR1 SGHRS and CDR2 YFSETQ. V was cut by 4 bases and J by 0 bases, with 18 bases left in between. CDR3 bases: TGCGCCAGCAGCCTGTTTGGTGCCGCCCCTAGCACAGATACGCAGTATTTT. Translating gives CASSLFGAAPSTDTQYF.

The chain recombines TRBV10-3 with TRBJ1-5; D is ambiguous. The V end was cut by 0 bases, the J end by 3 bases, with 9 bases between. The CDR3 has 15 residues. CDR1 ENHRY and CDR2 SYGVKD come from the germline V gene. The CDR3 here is CAISESRSNNQPQHF. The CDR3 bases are TGTGCCATCAGTGAGTCCAGGTCGAACAATCAGCCCCAGCATTTT.

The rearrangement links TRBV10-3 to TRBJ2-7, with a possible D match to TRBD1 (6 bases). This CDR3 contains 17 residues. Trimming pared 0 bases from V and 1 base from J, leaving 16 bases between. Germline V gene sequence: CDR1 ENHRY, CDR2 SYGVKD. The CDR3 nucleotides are TGTGCCATCAGTGAGTCGACCAGGCAGGGGACATCCTACGAGCAGTACTTC. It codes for CAISESTRQGTSYEQYF.

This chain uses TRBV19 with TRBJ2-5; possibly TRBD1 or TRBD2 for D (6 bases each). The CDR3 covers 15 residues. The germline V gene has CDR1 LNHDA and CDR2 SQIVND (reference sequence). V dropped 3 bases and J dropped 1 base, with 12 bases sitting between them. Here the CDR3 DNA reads TGTGCCAGTAGTATGAGGGGGGTCTTCCAAGAGACCCAGTACTTC. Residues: CASSMRGVFQETQYF.

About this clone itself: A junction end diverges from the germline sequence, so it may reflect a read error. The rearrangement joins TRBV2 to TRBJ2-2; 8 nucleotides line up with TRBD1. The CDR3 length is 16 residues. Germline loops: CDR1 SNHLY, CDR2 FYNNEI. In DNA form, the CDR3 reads TGTGCCAGCAGTGAGCGGGACAGGCGTCCCACCGGAGAGCTGTTTTTT. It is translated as CASSERDRRPTGELFF.

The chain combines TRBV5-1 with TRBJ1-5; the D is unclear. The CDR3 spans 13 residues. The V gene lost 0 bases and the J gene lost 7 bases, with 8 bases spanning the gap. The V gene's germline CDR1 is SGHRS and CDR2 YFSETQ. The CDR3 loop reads CASSLAPGQPQHF. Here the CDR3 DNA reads TGCGCCAGCAGCTTGGCCCCGGGCCAGCCCCAGCATTTT.

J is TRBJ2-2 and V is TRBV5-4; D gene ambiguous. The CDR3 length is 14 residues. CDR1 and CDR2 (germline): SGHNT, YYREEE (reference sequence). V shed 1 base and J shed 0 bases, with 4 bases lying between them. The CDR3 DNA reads TGTGCCAGCAGCTTGAGGACGAACACCGGGGAGCTGTTTTTT. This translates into CASSLRTNTGELFF.

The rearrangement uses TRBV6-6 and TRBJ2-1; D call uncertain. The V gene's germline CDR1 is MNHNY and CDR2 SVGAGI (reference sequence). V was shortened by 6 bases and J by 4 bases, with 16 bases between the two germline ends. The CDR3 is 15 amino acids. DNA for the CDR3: TGTGCCAGCAGCGCTGTCAAAGGTGGTTACAATGAGCAGTTCTTC. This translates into CASSAVKGGYNEQFF.

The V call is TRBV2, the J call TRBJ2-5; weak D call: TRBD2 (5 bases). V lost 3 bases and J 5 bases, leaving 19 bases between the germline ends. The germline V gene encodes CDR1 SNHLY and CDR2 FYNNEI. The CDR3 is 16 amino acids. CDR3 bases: TGTGCCAGCAGTGAGTTTGAGGGCTTAGCCAGGGAGACCCAGTACTTC. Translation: CASSEFEGLARETQYF.

The DNA for the CDR3 is TGTGCCAGTAGCTCTCGTGTGTTTGGCTACACCTTC. This codes for CASSSRVFGYTF. This chain joins TRBV19 and TRBJ1-2; D unresolved. V was clipped by 6 bases and J by 7 bases, with 12 bases between them. Germline V CDR1 and CDR2: LNHDA, SQIVND (reference sequence). The CDR3 is 12 amino acids.

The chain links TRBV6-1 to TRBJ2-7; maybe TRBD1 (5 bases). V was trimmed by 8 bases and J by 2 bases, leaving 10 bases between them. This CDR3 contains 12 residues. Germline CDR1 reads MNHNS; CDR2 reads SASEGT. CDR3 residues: CASGAYTYEQYF. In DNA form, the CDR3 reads TGTGCCAGCGGGGCATATACCTACGAGCAGTACTTC.

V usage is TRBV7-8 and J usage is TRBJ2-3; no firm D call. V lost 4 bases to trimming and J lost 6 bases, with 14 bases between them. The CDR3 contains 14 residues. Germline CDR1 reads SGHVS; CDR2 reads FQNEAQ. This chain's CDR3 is CASSSDTNFDTQYF. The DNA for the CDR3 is TGTGCCAGCAGCTCCGACACGAATTTTGATACGCAGTATTTT.

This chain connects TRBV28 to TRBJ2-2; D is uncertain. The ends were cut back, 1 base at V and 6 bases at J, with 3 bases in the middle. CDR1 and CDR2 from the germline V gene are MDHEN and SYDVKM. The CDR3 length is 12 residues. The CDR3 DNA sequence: TGTGCCAGCAGTTTATCCCCCGGGGAGCTGTTTTTT. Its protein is CASSLSPGELFF.

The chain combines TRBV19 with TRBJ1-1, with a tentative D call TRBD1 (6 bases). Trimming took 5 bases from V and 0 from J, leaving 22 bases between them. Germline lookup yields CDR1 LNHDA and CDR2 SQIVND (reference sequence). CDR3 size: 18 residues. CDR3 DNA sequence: TGTGCCAGTAGTTACGCCGGACAGTTAAGAGCGATGAACACTGAAGCTTTCTTT. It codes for CASSYAGQLRAMNTEAFF.

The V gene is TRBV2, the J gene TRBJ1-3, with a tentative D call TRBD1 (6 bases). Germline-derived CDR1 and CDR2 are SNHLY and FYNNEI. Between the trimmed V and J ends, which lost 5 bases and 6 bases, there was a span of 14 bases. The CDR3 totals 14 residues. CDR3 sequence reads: CASSRERTENTIYF. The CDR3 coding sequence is TGTGCCAGCAGTAGGGAGCGGACAGAAAACACCATATATTTT.

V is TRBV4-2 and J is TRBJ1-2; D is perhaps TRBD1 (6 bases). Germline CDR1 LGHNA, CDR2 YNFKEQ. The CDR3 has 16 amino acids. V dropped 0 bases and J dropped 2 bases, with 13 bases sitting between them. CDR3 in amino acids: CASSQDQDSPNYGYTF. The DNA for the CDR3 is TGTGCCAGCAGCCAAGATCAGGACAGCCCAAACTATGGCTACACCTTC.

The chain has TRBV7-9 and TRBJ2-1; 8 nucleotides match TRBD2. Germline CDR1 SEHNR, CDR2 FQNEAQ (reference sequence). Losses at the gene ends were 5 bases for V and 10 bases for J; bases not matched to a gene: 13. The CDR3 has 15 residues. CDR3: CASSPGTSGIGEQFF. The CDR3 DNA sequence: TGTGCCAGCAGCCCCGGCACTAGCGGAATTGGGGAGCAGTTCTTC.